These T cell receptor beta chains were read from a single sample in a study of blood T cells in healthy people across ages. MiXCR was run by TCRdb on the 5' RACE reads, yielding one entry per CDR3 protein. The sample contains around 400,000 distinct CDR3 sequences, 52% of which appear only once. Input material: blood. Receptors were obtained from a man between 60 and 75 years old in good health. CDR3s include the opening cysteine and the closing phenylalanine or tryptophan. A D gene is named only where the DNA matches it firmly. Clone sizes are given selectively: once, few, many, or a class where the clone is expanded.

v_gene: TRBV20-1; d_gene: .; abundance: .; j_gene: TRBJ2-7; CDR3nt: TGCAGTGCTCCTATCCAGGGGAGCTCCTACGAGCAGTACTTC; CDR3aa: CSAPIQGSSYEQYF
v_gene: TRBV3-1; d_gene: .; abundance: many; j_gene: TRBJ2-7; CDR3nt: TGTGCCAGCAGCTTTCGTAGGCGAGGCGAGCAGTACTTC; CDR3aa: CASSFRRRGEQYF
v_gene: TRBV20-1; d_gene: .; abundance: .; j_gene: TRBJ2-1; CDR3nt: TGCAGTGCTCTTGACATGAGCTCCTACAATGAGCAGTTCTTC; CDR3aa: CSALDMSSYNEQFF
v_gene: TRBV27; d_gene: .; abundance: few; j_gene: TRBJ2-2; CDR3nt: TGTGCCAGCAGTGGATTTAACACCGGGGAGCTGTTTTTT; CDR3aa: CASSGFNTGELFF
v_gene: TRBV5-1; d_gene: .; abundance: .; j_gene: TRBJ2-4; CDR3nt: TGCGCCAGCAGCCAACCCGGGGACATTCAGTACTTC; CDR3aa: CASSQPGDIQYF
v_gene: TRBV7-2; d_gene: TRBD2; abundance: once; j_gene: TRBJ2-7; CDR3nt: TGTGCCAGCAACCCTAAGACTAGCGGGAGCGAGCAGTACTTC; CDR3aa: CASNPKTSGSEQYF
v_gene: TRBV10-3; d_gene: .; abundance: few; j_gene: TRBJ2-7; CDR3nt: TGTGCCATCAGTGAGCCACCCTACGAGCAGTACTTC; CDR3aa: CAISEPPYEQYF
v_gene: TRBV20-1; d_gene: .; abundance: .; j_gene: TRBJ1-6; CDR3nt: TGCAGTGGGGCCCCCAGGTCCTATAATTCACCCCTCCACTTT; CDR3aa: CSGAPRSYNSPLHF
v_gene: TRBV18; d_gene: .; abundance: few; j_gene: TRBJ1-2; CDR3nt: TGTGCCAGCTCACCATACGACACCGCTAACTATGGCTACACCTTC; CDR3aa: CASSPYDTANYGYTF
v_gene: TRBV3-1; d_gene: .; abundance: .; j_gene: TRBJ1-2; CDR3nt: TGTGCCAGCAGCCCAACAGGAGCACCTAACTATGGCTACACCTTC; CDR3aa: CASSPTGAPNYGYTF
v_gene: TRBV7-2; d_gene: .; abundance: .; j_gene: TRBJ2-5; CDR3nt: TGTGCCAGCAGCTTAGCGAACCTCGCGGGGCGGGAGACCCAGTACTTC; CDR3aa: CASSLANLAGRETQYF
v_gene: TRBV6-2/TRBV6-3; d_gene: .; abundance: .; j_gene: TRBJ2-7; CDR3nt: TGTGCCAGCAGTTACGGACTAACGGCCTACGAGCAGTACTTC; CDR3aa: CASSYGLTAYEQYF
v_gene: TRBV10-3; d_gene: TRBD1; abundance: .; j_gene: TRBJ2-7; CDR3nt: TGTGCCATCAGTGGGGCTGCTCAGGGGGCAGGCTACGAGCAGTACTTC; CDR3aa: CAISGAAQGAGYEQYF
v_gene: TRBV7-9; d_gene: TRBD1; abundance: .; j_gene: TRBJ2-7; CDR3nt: TGTGCCAGCAGCCTCTTAGATGGGACAGGGCTTTACGAGCAGTACTTC; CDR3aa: CASSLLDGTGLYEQYF
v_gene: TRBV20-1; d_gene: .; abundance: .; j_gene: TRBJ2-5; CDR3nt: TGCAGTGCTAGTGTGGCAGGGAGGTCAGAGACCCAGTACTTC; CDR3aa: CSASVAGRSETQYF
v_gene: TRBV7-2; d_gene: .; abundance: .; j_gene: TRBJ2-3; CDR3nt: TGTGCCAGCAGCACCTCCTGGGATACGCAGTATTTT; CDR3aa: CASSTSWDTQYF
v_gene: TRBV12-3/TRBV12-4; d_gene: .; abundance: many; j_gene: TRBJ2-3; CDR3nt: TGTGCCAGCGGAGACATCTCTGCAGATACGCAGTATTTT; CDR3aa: CASGDISADTQYF
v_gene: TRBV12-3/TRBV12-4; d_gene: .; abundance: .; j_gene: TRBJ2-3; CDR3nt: TGTGCCAGCAGTTTTTTTCCGGGGAACACAGATACGCAGTATTTT; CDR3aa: CASSFFPGNTDTQYF
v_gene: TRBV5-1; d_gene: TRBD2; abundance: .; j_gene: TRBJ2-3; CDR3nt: TGCGCCAGCAGTGTAGCGGGGGGGCAAGATACGCAGTATTTT; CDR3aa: CASSVAGGQDTQYF
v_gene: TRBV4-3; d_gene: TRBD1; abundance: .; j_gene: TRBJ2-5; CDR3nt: TGCGCCAGCAGCCAGGACAGGGGGCTCGAGACCCAGTACTTC; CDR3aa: CASSQDRGLETQYF
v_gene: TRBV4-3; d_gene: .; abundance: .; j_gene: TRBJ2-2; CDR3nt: TGCGCCAGCAGCCAAATTACCGGAGGGGCCGGGGAGCTGTTTTTT; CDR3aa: CASSQITGGAGELFF
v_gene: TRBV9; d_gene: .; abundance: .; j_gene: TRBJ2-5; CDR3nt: TGTGCCAGCAGCGTAGCTACGAGTCAGGGTTGGGAGACCCAGTACTTC; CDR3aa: CASSVATSQGWETQYF
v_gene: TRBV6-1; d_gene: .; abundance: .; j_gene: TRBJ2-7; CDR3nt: TGTGCCAGCAGTGAACAACAGCCCCCCTACAATGAGCAGTACTTC; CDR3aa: CASSEQQPPYNEQYF
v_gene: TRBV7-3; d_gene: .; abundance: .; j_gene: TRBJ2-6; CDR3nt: TGTGCCAGCAGCTCCCGAACTGGGGCTGGGGCCAACGTCCTGACTTTC; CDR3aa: CASSSRTGAGANVLTF
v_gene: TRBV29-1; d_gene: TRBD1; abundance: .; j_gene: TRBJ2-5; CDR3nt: TGCAGCGTTGAAGCCGCGACAGGGGGCGGTGAGACCCAGTACTTC; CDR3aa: CSVEAATGGGETQYF
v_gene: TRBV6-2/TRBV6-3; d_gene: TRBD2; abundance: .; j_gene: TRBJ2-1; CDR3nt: TGTGCCAGCAGTTACTCGCCTGGGGGGAGGGAGTACAATGAGCAGTTCTTC; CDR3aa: CASSYSPGGREYNEQFF
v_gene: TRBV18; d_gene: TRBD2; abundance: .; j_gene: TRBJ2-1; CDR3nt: TGTGCCAGCTCACGAGGCAGCGGGCGGGGGGCGCACAATGAGCAGTTCTTC; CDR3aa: CASSRGSGRGAHNEQFF
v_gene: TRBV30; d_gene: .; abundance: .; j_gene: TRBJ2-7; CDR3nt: TGTGCCTGGATCCCGACAGGATGGGCCCTGGTCCACGAGCAGTACTTC; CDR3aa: CAWIPTGWALVHEQYF
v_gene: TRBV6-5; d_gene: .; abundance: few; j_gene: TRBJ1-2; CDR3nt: TGTGCCAGCAGTTACGGGGAATACTATGGCTACACCTTC; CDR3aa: CASSYGEYYGYTF
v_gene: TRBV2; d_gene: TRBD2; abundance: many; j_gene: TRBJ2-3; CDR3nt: TGTGCCAGCAGTGAACTAGCGGGAGGGTCCTTGAGCACAGATACGCAGTATTTT; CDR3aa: CASSELAGGSLSTDTQYF
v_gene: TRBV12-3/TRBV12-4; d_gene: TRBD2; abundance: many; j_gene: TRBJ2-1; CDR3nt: TGTGCCAGCGGTCGGGCGGGAGGCAATGAGCAGTTCTTC; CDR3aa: CASGRAGGNEQFF
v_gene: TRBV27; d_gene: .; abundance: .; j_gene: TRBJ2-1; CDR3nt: TGTGCCAGCAGTTTAACTAGGTCCTACAATGAGCAGTTCTTC; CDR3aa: CASSLTRSYNEQFF
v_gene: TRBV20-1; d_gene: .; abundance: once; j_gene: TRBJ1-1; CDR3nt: TGCAGATGGCCAACTGAAGCTTTCTTT; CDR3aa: CRWPTEAFF
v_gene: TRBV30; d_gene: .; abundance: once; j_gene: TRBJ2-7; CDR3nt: TGTGCCTGGGTACCGGGCCAATCAGTTTACAATGAGCAGTACTTC; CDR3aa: CAWVPGQSVYNEQYF
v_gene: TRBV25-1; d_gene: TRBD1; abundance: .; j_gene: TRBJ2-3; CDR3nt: TGTGCCAGCAGTGAAGACAGGGGATACAGCACAGATACGCAGTATTTT; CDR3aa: CASSEDRGYSTDTQYF
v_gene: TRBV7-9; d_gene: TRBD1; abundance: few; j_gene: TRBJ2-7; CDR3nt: TGTGCCAGCAGCCCCGACAGGGGCATTTTCCTCGAGCAGTACTTC; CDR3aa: CASSPDRGIFLEQYF
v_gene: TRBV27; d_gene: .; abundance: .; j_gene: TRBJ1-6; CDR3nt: TGTGCCAGCAGTTTGACCCGGGATTCACCCCTCCACTTT; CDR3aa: CASSLTRDSPLHF
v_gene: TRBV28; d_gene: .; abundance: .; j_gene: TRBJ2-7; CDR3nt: TGTGCCACTATGGGGAACGCCTACGAGCAGTACTTC; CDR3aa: CATMGNAYEQYF
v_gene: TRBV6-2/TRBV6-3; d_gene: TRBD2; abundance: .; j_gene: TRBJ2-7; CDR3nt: TGTGCCAGCACTTCACCAGGGACTAGCGGGAGGGCCTTCTACGAGCAGTACTTC; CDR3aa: CASTSPGTSGRAFYEQYF
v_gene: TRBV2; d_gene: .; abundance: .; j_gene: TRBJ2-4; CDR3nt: TGTGCCAGCAATGTTCTCCTAGCCAAAAACATTCAGTACTTC; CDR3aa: CASNVLLAKNIQYF
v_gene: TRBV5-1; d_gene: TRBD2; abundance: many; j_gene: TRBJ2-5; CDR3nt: TGCGCCAGCAGCTTAAACAGGTTACTAGCGGGTTACCAAGAGACCCAGTACTTC; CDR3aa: CASSLNRLLAGYQETQYF
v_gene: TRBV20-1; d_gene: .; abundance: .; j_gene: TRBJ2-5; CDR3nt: TGCAGTGCTAGGACAGGGTCGGGAGGACTAATCCCTGAGCAGTACTTC; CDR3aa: CSARTGSGGLIPEQYF
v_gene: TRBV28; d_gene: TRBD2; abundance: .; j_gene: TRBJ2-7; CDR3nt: TGTGCCAGCAGTTCATCGTCACTAGCGGGGAGCTCCTACGAGCAGTACTTC; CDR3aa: CASSSSSLAGSSYEQYF
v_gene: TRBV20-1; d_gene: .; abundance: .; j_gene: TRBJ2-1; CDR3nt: TGCAGTGCTAGAGCCGAGAGGGGACAATCGAGCTCCTACAATGAGCAGTTCTTC; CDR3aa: CSARAERGQSSSYNEQFF
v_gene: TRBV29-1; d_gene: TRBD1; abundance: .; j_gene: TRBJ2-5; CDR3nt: TGCAGCCTTGACAGGGGCGGCGAGACCCAGTACTTC; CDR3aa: CSLDRGGETQYF